Below are 8 T cell receptor beta chains sequenced from a single sample in a study of shared clonotypes between healthy human individuals. Profiling relied on immunoSEQ multiplex PCR, and the TCRdb table lists in-frame clones only, not all of them. The top ten hold roughly 0.14% of the sample, which has about 2,500,000 clones, just over 90% seen once. The sequenced sample consisted of naive CD4+ T cells sorted from blood. Indicated subset: CD45RA+ positively selected. The receptors were gathered from a man aged 18 to 35 in good health.

The chain combines TRBV28 with TRBJ2-2; 7 bases line up with TRBD2. The ends lost 2 bases at V and 5 bases at J; junction bases unmatched: 11. Per germline, CDR1 MDHEN and CDR2 SYDVKM. This CDR3 region has 17 residues. CDR3 in DNA: TGTGCCAGCAGTTTACCTCTCGCCCGGGGGGAGACCGGGGAGCTGTTTTTT. Protein sequence: CASSLPLARGETGELFF.

This clone was seen only a few times. The chain couples TRBV10-1 to TRBJ2-2; no reliable D call. The germline V gene has CDR1 WNHNN and CDR2 SYGVQD (reference sequence). The CDR3 has 12 amino acids. Trimming removed 1 base from V and 6 bases from J, with 3 bases in between. The CDR3 region is CASSEWAGELFF. CDR3 bases: TGCGCCAGCAGTGAGTGGGCCGGGGAGCTGTTTTTT.

The chain links TRBV7-2 to TRBJ1-6, with D maybe TRBD1 (6 bases). The CDR3 has 18 amino acids. Germline V gene lookup returns CDR1 SGHTA and CDR2 FQGNSA. V lost 2 bases to trimming and J lost 10 bases, with 24 bases between them. Here the CDR3 DNA reads TGTGCCAGCAGCTTAAGTGGCAGTCTGGGGGCCGCGGTGTCACCCCTCCACTTT. This translates into CASSLSGSLGAAVSPLHF. The entire variable domain, with the rest obtained from reference TRBV7-2 and TRBJ1-6, is as follows: GAGVSQSPSNKVTEKGKDVELRCDPISGHTALYWYRQSLGQGLEFLIYFQGNSAPDKSGLPSDRFSAERTGGSVSTLTIQRTQQEDSAVYLCASSLSGSLGAAVSPLHFGNGTRLTVT.

The V call is TRBV30, the J call TRBJ2-7; D perhaps matches TRBD1 (6 bases). The CDR3 is 13 amino acids. The V gene lost 2 bases and the J gene lost 5 bases, with 13 bases spanning the gap. Germline CDR1 and CDR2: GTSNPN and SVGIG (reference sequence). For the CDR3, the DNA is TGTGCCTGGAGTCGGGACAAAACTCACGAGCAGTACTTC. Residues: CAWSRDKTHEQYF.

This clone is a singleton in its sample. V is TRBV6-5 and J is TRBJ1-2; 7 nucleotides match TRBD1. The V gene end was trimmed by 6 bases and the J gene end by 6 bases; junction bases not matched to a gene: 7. CDR3 size: 13 residues. Germline V CDR1 and CDR2: MNHEY, SVGAGI. CDR3 residues: CASSRHGTDGYTF. The CDR3 DNA follows: TGTGCCAGCAGCCGTCACGGGACAGATGGCTACACCTTC.

The chain joins TRBV5-6 to TRBJ1-3, with 9 nucleotides matching TRBD1. The CDR3 spans 17 residues. Germline CDR1 SGHDT, CDR2 YYEEEE. The trim removed 0 bases at V and 2 bases at J, leaving 6 bases unmatched. The CDR3 nucleotides are TGTGCCAGCAGCTTGGGGACAGGGGAAAAACCTGGAAACACCATATATTTT. Its protein is CASSLGTGEKPGNTIYF.

The chain employs TRBV5-4 and TRBJ2-3, with 10 bases fitting TRBD2. Per the germline V gene, CDR1 is SGHNT and CDR2 is YYREEE (reference sequence). This CDR3 contains 17 residues. The CDR3 region is CAFRWSLAGESTDTQYF. CDR3 sequence (DNA): TGTGCTTTCCGCTGGAGTCTAGCGGGGGAAAGCACAGATACGCAGTATTTT.

The chain combines TRBV25-1 with TRBJ1-3; D uncertain. This CDR3 comprises 13 residues. The germline V and J ends were trimmed by 3 bases and 3 bases, with 6 bases remaining between them. The germline gives CDR1 MGHDK, CDR2 SYGVNS. CDR3 DNA: TGTGCCAGCAGTGATCCGTTTGGAAACACCATATATTTT. Translated, it gives CASSDPFGNTIYF.